This T cell receptor beta chain was documented in a study of cytomegalovirus exposure and HLA in healthy donors. General study results and limits: In a later analysis, V- and J-gene trimming of beta chains associated with a DCLRE1C missense variant, replicated independently.

The PCR used 60 Vbeta and 13 Jbeta primers. TCRdb's copy holds only in-frame clones and misses some; the assay was immunoSEQ multiplex PCR. This sample has under 100,000 clones, with 60% to 80% found just once. V was clipped by 0 bases and J by 4 bases, with 10 bases between them. Germline CDR1 and CDR2: LGHNA and YSLEER. The CDR3 is made up of 15 amino acids. This clone was counted between two and nine times. What it binds is not known. The TCR comes from a woman aged 50 to 60 in good health and CMV-seropositive. The sample taken for sequencing was PBMCs. The gene calls are TRBV4-3 and TRBJ1-5; D remains unclear. This CDR3 reads CASSQDVQPNQPQHF. CDR3 DNA sequence: TGCGCCAGCAGCCAAGATGTACAGCCTAATCAGCCCCAGCATTTT.